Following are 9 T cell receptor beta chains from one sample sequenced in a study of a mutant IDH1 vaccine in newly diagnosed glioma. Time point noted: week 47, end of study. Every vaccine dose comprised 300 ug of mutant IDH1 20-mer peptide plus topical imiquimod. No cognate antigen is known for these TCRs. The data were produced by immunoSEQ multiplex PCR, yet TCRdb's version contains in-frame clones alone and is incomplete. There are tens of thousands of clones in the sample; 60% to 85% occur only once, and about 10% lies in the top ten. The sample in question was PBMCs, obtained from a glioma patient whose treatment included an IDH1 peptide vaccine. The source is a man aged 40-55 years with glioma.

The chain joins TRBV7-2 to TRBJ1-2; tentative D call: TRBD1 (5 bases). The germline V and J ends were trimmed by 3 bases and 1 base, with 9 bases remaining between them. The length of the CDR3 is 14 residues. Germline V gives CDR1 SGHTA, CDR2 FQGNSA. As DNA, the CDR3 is TGTGCCAGCAGCTTTGGAGGGGTTAACTATGGCTACACCTTC. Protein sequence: CASSFGGVNYGYTF.

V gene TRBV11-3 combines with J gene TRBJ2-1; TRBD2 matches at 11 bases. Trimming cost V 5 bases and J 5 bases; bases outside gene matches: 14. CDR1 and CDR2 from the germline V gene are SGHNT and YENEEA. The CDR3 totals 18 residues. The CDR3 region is CASSPSPLAGGGDNEQFF. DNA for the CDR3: TGTGCCAGCAGCCCATCTCCTCTAGCGGGAGGAGGGGACAATGAGCAGTTCTTC.

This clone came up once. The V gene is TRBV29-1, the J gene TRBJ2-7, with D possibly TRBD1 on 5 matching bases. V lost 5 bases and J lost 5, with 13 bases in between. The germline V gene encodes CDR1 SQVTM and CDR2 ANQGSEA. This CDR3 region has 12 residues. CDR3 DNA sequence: TGCAGCGTTCTGGACGCAGGGCACGAGCAGTACTTC. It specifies CSVLDAGHEQYF.

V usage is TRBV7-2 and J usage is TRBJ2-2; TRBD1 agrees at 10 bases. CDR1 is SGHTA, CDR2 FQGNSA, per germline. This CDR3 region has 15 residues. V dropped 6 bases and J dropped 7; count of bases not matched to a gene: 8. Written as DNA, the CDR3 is TGTGCCAGCAGGGCCGGGACAGGGGTAATCGGGGAGCTGTTTTTT. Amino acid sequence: CASRAGTGVIGELFF. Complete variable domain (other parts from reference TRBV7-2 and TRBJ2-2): GAGVSQSPSNKVTEKGKDVELRCDPISGHTALYWYRQSLGQGLEFLIYFQGNSAPDKSGLPSDRFSAERTGGSVSTLTIQRTQQEDSAVYLCASRAGTGVIGELFFGEGSRLTVL.

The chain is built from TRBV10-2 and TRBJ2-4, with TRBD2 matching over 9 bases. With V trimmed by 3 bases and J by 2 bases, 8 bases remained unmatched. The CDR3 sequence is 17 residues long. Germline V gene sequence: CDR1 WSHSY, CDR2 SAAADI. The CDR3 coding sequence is TGCGCCAGCAGTGAAGGAGCGGGGGGTTCGTCCAAAAACATTCAGTACTTC. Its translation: CASSEGAGGSSKNIQYF.

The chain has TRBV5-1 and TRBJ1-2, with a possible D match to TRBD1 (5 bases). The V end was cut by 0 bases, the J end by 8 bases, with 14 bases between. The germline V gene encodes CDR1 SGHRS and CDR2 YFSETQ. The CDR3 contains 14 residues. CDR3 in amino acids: CASSLGAPGSGYTF. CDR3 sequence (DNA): TGCGCCAGCAGCTTGGGGGCTCCAGGGAGCGGCTACACCTTC.

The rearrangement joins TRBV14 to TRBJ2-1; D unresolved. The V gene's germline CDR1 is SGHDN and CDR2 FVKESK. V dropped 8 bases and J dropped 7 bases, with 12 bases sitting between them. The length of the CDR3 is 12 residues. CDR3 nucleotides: TGTGCCAGCGGGGAAAAGTGGAATGAGCAGTTCTTC. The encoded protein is CASGEKWNEQFF. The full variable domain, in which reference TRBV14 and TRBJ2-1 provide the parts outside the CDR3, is EAGVTQFPSHSVIEKGQTVTLRCDPISGHDNLYWYRRVMGKEIKFLLHFVKESKQDESGMPNNRFLAERTGGTYSTLKVQPAELEDSGVYFCASGEKWNEQFFGPGTRLTVL.

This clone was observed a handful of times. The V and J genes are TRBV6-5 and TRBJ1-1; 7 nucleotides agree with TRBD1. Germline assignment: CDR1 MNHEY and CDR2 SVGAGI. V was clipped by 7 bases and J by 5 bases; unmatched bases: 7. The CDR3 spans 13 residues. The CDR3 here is CASTRQGGTEAFF. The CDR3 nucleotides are TGTGCCAGCACTCGACAGGGCGGGACTGAAGCTTTCTTT.

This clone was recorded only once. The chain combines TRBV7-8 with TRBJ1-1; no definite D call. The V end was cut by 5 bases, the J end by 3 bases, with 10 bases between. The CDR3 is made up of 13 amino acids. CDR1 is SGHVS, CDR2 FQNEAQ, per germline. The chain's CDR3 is CASSMSGDTEAFF. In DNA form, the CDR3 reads TGTGCCAGCAGCATGTCCGGGGACACTGAAGCTTTCTTT.